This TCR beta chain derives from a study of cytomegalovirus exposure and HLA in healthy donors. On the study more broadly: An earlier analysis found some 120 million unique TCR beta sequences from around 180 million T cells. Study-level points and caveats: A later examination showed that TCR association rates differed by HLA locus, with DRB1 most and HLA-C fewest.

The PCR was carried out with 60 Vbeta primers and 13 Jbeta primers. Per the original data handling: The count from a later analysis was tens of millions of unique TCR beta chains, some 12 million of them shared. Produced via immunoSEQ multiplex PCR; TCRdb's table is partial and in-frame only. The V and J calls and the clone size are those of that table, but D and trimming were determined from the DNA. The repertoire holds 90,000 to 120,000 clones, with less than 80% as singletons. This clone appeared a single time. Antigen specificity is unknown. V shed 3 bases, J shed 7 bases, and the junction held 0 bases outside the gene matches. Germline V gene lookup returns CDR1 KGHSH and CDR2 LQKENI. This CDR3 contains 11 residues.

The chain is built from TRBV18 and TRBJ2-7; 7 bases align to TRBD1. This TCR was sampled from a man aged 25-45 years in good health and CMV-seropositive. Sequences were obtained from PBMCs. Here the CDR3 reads CASSPGQEQYF. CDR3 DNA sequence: TGTGCCAGCTCACCGGGACAGGAGCAGTACTTC.